Listed here are 9 T cell receptor beta chains from one sample, sequenced in a study of cytotoxic CD8 clonotypes in ibrutinib-treated CLL. Here immunoSEQ multiplex PCR was the method, and the copy in TCRdb shows in-frame clones only, minus some. The repertoire consists of about 140,000 clones, with around 82% occurring once and the leading ten covering 6% to 9.5%. Sequences were derived from PBMCs, sampled after 36 months of ibrutinib treatment. These receptors originate from a human donor with chronic lymphocytic leukemia.

V usage is TRBV19 and J usage is TRBJ2-1; TRBD2 matches at 8 bases. Per germline, CDR1 LNHDA and CDR2 SQIVND (reference sequence). J was trimmed by 9 bases and V by 5 bases; bases with no gene match: 9. This CDR3 contains 14 residues. The CDR3 sequence: CASSPAGVLSEQFF. CDR3 coding DNA: TGTGCCAGTAGTCCAGCGGGAGTACTGTCTGAGCAGTTCTTC.

CDR3 DNA sequence: TGTGCCAGCAGCCCGGTGAGCGTTACTAACTATGGCTACACCTTC. Amino acids: CASSPVSVTNYGYTF. The gene calls are TRBV7-2 and TRBJ1-2; D is unresolved. V was shortened by 5 bases and J by 0 bases, with 13 bases between the two germline ends. The germline CDR1 and CDR2 sequences are SGHTA and FQGNSA. This CDR3 is 15 amino acids long.

This clone has more than one count but fewer than ten. This rearrangement joins TRBV19 to TRBJ1-5; the D gene is possibly TRBD1 (5 bases). The length of the CDR3 is 14 residues. Deletions cut 3 bases from V and 3 bases from J, with 9 bases between. Germline CDR1 LNHDA, CDR2 SQIVND (reference sequence). The CDR3 bases are TGTGCCAGTAGTATGCGGGGGTACAATCAGCCCCAGCATTTT. Protein product: CASSMRGYNQPQHF.

The chain is built from TRBV5-1 and TRBJ1-1; D possibly corresponds to TRBD1 (5 bases). Germline assignment: CDR1 SGHRS and CDR2 YFSETQ. Trimming stripped 0 bases from V and 7 bases from J, with 13 bases between. The CDR3 sequence is 14 residues long. CDR3 nucleotides: TGCGCCAGCAGCTTGGGACAGCCCGGGGTTGAAGCTTTCTTT. As protein: CASSLGQPGVEAFF.

The chain couples TRBV6-1 to TRBJ2-7; D unclear. Trimming took 4 bases from V and 4 from J, leaving 8 bases between them. The CDR3 covers 12 residues. The V gene's germline CDR1 is MNHNS and CDR2 SASEGT. For the CDR3, the DNA is TGTGCCAGCAGTGTCCTCCGTTACGAGCAGTACTTC. The encoded protein is CASSVLRYEQYF.

V is TRBV7-3 and J is TRBJ2-1, with 7 bases identical to TRBD2. Germline CDR1 SGHTA, CDR2 FQGTGA. The V gene end was trimmed by 1 base and the J gene end by 8 bases; junction bases not matched to a gene: 11. The CDR3 totals 16 residues. The CDR3 reads CASSLRGTTGVDEQFF. The CDR3 DNA reads TGTGCCAGCAGCTTAAGAGGGACTACGGGCGTCGATGAGCAGTTCTTC.

The sample holds one count of this clone. The chain joins TRBV4-2 to TRBJ2-5; a weak D match, TRBD2 (5 bases). CDR3 length: 13 residues. The V gene's germline CDR1 is LGHNA and CDR2 YNFKEQ. Trimming pared 7 bases from V and 9 bases from J, leaving 18 bases between. The CDR3 DNA is TGTGCCAGCAACTACGACGGGGATTGGGCCCAGTACTTC. Protein sequence: CASNYDGDWAQYF.

This chain uses TRBV19 with TRBJ2-3; D might be TRBD1 (7 bases). Trimming shortened V by 4 bases and J by 0 bases, and 11 bases separated the two germline ends. The CDR3 is 15 amino acids. From germline, CDR1 is LNHDA and CDR2 SQIVND (reference sequence). CDR3 residues: CASSTRGASTDTQYF. CDR3 DNA: TGTGCCAGTAGTACCAGGGGGGCGAGCACAGATACGCAGTATTTT.

The rearrangement joins TRBV6-1 to TRBJ1-2, with unresolved D. The CDR3 totals 12 residues. V was pared by 6 bases and J by 4 bases, with 9 bases between. Germline CDR1 MNHNS, CDR2 SASEGT. The CDR3 sequence is CASSPLRYGYTF. CDR3 sequence (DNA): TGTGCCAGCAGCCCCCTCCGCTATGGCTACACCTTC.